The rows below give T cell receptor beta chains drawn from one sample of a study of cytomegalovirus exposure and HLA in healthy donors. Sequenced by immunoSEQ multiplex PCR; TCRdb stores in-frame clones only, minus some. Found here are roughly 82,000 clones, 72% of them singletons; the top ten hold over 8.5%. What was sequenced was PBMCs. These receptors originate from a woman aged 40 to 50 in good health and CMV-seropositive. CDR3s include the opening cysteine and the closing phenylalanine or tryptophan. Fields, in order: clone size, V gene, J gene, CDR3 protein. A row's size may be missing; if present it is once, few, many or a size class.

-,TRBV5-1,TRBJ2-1,CASSLGGTSVYNEQFF
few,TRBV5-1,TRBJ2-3,CASSLVRQRSSTDTQYF
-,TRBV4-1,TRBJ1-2,CASSQGALNYGYTF
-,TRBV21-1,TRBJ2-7,CASSKALTGRYEQYF
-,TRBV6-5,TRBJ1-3,CASSATGTRNTIYF
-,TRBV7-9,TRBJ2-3,CASSLGARETDTQYF
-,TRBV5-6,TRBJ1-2,CASSFFSGGSGGAYYGYPF
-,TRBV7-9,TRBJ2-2,CASSKSQGAPGNTGELFF
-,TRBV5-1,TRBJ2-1,CASSSQLKQFF
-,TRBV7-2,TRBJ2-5,CASSPGTLAQETQYF
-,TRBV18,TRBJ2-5,CASSPPPGTSKQETQYF
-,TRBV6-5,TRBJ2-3,CASRSPGLTDTQYF
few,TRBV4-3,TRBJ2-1,CASSQTAGYEQFF
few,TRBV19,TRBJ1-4,CASSVGQSSNEKLFF
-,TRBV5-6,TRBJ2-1,CASSLTDSSSYNEQFF
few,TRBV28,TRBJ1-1,CASSFRRNTEAFF
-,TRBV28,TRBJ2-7,CASSLGHSSYEQYF
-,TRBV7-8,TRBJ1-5,CASSLDDGVTSGSNQPQHF
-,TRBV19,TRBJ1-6,CATSSGTVGSPLHF
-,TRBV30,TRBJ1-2,CAWSALGNYGYPF
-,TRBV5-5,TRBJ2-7,CASSAGIWGLAGVQYF
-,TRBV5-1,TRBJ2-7,CASSLVIAGKGEQYF
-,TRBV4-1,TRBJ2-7,CASSQVGGSGSLYEQYF
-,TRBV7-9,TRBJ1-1,CASSLWRDRGDMNTEAFF
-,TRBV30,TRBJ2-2,CAWAKRQGRTGELFF
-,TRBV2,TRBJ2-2,CASSEVQGGELFF
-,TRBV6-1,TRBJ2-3,CASSTRGTDTQYF
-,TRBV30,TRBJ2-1,CACIHWREYNEQFF
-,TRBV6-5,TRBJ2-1,CASSYSRLVPYNEQFF
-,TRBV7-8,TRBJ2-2,CASSLATGGTGELFF
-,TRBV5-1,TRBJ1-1,CASSLAGTGDQAFF
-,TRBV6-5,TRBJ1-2,CASSYSRTGGGYGYTF
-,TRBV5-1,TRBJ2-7,CASGFGQAPLEQYF
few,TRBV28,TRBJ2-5,CASNVRGETQYF
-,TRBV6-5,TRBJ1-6,CASNQQGAPLHF
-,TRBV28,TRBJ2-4,CASSPTRDRVSYIQYF